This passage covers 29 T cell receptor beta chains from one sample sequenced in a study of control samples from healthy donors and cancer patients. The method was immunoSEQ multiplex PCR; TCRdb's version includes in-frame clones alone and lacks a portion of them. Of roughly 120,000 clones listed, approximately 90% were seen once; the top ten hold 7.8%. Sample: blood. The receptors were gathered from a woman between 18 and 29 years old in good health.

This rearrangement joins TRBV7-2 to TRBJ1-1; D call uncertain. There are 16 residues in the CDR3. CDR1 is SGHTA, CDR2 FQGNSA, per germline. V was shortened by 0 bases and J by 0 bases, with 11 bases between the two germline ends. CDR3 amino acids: CASSLATPIMNTEAFF. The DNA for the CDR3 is TGTGCCAGCAGCTTAGCCACGCCGATTATGAACACTGAAGCTTTCTTT.

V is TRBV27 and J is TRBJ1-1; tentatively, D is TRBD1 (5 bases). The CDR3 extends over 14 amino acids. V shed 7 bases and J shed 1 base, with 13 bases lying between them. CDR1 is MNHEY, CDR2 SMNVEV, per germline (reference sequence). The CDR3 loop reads CASKLGTGNTEAFF. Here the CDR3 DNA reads TGTGCCAGCAAGCTGGGGACGGGGAACACTGAAGCTTTCTTT.

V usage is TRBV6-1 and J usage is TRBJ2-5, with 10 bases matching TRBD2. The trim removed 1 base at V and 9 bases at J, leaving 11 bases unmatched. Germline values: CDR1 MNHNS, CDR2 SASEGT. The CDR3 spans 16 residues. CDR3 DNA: TGTGCCAGCAGTGAAGTTAGGAGCGGGGGGGCGAGGTCCCAGTACTTC. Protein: CASSEVRSGGARSQYF.

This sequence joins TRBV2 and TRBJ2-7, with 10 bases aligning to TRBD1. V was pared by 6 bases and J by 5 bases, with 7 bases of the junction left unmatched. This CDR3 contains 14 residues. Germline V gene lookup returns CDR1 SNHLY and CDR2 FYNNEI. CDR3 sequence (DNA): TGTGCCAGCAGAGACCGACAGGGGGCAAACGAGCAGTACTTC. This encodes CASRDRQGANEQYF.

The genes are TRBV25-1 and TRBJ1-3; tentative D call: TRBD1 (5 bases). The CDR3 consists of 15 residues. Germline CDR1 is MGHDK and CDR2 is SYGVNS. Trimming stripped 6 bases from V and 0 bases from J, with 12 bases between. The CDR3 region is CASRSEGHSGNTIYF. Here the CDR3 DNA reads TGTGCCAGCAGGAGTGAAGGACACTCTGGAAACACCATATATTTT.

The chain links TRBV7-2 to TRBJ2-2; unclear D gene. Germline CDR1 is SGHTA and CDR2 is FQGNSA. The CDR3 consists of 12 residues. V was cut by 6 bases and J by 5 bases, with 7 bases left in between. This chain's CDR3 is CASSSLTGELFF. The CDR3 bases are TGTGCCAGCAGTTCTTTGACCGGGGAGCTGTTTTTT.

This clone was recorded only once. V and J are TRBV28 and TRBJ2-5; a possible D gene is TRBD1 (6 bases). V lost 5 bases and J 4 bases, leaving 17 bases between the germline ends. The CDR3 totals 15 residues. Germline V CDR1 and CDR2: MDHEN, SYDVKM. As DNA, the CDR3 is TGTGCCAGCAGTCTGCTGACAGGTTATGGAGAGACCCAGTACTTC. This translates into CASSLLTGYGETQYF.

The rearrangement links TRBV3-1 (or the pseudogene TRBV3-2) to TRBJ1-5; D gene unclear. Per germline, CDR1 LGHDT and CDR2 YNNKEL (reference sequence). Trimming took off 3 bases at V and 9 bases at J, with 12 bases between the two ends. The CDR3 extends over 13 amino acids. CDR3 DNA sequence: TGTGCCAGCAGCCAGACGTCCAAAGGGCCCCAGCATTTT. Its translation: CASSQTSKGPQHF.

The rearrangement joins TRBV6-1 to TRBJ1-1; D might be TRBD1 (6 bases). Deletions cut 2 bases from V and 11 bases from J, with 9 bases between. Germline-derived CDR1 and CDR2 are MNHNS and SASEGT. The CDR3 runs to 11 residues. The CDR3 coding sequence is TGTGCCAGCAGTGAACAGAGGGGGGCTTTCTTT. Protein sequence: CASSEQRGAFF.

In nucleotides, the CDR3 is TGTGCCAGCAGTTACTCGGCCCGCGAGCAGTACTTC. This encodes CASSYSAREQYF. V and J are TRBV6-2 or TRBV6-3 and TRBJ2-7; D unresolved. Germline V lookup: CDR1 MNHEY, CDR2 SVGEGT. The CDR3 sequence is 12 residues long. Trimming cost V 0 bases and J 6 bases, with 6 bases left between them.

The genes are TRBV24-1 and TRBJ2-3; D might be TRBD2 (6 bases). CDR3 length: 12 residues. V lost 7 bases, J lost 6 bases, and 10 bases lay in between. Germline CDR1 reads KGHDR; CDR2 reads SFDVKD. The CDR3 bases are TGTGCCACCAGCTGGGACTCGGATACGCAGTATTTT. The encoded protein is CATSWDSDTQYF.

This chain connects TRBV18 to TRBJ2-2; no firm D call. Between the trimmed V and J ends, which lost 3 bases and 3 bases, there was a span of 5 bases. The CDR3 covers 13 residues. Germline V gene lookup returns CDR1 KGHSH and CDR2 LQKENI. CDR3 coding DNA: TGTGCCAGCTCACCCAGCTACACCGGGGAGCTGTTTTTT. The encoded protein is CASSPSYTGELFF.

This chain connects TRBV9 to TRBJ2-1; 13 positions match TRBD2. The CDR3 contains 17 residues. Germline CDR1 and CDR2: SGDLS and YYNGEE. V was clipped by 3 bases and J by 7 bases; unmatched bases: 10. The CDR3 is CASSGTSGSSGENEQFF. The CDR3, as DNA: TGTGCCAGCAGCGGGACTAGCGGGAGTAGCGGAGAAAATGAGCAGTTCTTC.

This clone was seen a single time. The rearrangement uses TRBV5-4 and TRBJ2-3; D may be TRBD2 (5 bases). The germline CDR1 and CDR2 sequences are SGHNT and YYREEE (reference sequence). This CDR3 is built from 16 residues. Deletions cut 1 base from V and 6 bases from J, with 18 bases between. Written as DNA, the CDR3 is TGTGCCAGCAGCTTGACAGTCCAGAGGGCCACGGATACGCAGTATTTT. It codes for CASSLTVQRATDTQYF.

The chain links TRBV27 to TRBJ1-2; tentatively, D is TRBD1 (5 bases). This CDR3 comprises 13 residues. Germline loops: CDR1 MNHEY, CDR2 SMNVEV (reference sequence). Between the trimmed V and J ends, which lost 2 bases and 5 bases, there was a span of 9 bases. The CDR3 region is CASSLRGGYGYTF. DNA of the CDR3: TGTGCCAGCAGTTTAAGGGGAGGGTATGGCTACACCTTC.

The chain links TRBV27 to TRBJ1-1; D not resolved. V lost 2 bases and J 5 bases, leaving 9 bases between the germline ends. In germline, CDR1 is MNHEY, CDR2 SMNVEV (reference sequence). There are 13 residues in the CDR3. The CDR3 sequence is CASSLGIGTEAFF. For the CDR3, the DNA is TGTGCCAGCAGTTTAGGGATAGGGACTGAAGCTTTCTTT.

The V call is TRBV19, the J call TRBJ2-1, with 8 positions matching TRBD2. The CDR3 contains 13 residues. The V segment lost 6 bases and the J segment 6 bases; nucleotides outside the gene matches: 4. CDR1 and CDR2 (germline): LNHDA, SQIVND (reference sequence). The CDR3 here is CASSGRVVNEQFF. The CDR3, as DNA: TGTGCCAGTAGCGGGAGGGTCGTCAATGAGCAGTTCTTC.

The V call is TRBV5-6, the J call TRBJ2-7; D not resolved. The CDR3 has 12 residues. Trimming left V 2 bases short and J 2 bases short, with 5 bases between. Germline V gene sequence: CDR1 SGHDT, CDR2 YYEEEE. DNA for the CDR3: TGTGCCAGCAGCTTCAACACCTACGAGCAGTACTTC. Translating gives CASSFNTYEQYF.

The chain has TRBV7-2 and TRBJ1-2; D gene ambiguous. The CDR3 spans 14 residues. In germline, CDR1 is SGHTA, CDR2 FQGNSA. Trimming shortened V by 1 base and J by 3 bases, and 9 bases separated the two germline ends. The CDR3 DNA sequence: TGTGCCAGCAGCTTAGGTGCAGGTGACTATGGCTACACCTTC. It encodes CASSLGAGDYGYTF.

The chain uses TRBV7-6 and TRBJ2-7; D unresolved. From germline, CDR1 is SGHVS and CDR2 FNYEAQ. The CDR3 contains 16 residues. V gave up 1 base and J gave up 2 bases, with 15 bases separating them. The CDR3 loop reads CASSLEDHTRTYEQYF. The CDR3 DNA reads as TGTGCCAGCAGCTTAGAGGATCACACTCGAACCTACGAGCAGTACTTC.

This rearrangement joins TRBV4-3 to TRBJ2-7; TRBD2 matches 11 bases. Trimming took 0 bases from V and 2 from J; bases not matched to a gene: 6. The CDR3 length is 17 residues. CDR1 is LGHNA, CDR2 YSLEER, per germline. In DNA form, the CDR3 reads TGCGCCAGCAGCCAAGATGGGATAGCGGGAGGGCCCTACGAGCAGTACTTC. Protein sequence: CASSQDGIAGGPYEQYF.

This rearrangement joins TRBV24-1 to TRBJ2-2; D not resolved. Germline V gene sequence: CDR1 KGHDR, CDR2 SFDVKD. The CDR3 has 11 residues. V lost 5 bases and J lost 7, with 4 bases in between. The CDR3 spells CATSVLGELFF. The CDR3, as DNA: TGTGCCACCAGTGTTCTCGGGGAGCTGTTTTTT.

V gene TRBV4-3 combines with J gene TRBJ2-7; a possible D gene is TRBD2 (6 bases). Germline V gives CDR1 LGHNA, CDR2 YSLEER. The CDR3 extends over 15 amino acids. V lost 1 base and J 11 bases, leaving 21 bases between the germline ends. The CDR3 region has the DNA TGCGCCAGCAGCCAAGGGACTACGGGCGGCGGGCCGGAGTACTTC. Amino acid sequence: CASSQGTTGGGPEYF.

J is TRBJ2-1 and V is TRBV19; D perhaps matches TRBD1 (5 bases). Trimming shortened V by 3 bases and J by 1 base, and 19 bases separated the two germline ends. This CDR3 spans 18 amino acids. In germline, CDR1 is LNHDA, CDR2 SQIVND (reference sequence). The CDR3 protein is CASSIKGQTQGSYNEQFF. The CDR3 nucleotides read TGTGCCAGTAGTATTAAGGGGCAAACCCAGGGTTCCTACAATGAGCAGTTCTTC. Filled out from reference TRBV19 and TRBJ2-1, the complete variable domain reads DGGITQSPKYLFRKEGQNVTLSCEQNLNHDAMYWYRQDPGQGLRLIYYSQIVNDFQKGDIAEGYSVSREKKESFPLTVTSAQKNPTAFYLCASSIKGQTQGSYNEQFFGPGTRLTVL.

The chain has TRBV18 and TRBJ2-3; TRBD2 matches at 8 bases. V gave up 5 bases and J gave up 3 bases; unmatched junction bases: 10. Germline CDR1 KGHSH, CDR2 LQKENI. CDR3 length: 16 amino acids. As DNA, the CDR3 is TGTGCCAGCTCAATACTCGGGGGGGCCGGGACAGATACGCAGTATTTT. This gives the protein CASSILGGAGTDTQYF.

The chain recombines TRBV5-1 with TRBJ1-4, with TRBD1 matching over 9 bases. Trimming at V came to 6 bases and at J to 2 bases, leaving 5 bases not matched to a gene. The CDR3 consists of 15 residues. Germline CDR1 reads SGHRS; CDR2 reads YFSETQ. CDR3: CASTLQGATNEKLFF. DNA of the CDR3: TGCGCCAGCACCCTACAGGGGGCTACTAATGAAAAACTGTTTTTT.

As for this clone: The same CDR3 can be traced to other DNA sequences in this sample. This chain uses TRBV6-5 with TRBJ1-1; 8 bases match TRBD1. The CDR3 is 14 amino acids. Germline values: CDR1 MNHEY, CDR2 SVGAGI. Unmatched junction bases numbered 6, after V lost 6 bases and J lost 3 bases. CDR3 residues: CASRRQGRYTEAFF. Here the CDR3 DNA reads TGTGCCAGCAGGAGACAGGGGAGGTACACTGAAGCTTTCTTT.

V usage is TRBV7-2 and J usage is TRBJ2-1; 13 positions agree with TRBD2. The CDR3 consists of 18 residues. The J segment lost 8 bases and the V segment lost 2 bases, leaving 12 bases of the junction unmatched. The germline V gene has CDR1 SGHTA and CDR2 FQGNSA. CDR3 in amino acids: CASSLFRLAGGPPDEQFF. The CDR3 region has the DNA TGTGCCAGCAGCTTATTTAGACTAGCGGGAGGCCCGCCAGATGAGCAGTTCTTC.

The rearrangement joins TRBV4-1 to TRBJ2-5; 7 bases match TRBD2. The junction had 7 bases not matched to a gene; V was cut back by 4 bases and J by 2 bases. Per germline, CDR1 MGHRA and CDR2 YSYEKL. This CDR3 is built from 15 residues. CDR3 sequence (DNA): TGCGCCAGCAGCCGCACACCAGCGGGACAAGAGACCCAGTACTTC. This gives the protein CASSRTPAGQETQYF.